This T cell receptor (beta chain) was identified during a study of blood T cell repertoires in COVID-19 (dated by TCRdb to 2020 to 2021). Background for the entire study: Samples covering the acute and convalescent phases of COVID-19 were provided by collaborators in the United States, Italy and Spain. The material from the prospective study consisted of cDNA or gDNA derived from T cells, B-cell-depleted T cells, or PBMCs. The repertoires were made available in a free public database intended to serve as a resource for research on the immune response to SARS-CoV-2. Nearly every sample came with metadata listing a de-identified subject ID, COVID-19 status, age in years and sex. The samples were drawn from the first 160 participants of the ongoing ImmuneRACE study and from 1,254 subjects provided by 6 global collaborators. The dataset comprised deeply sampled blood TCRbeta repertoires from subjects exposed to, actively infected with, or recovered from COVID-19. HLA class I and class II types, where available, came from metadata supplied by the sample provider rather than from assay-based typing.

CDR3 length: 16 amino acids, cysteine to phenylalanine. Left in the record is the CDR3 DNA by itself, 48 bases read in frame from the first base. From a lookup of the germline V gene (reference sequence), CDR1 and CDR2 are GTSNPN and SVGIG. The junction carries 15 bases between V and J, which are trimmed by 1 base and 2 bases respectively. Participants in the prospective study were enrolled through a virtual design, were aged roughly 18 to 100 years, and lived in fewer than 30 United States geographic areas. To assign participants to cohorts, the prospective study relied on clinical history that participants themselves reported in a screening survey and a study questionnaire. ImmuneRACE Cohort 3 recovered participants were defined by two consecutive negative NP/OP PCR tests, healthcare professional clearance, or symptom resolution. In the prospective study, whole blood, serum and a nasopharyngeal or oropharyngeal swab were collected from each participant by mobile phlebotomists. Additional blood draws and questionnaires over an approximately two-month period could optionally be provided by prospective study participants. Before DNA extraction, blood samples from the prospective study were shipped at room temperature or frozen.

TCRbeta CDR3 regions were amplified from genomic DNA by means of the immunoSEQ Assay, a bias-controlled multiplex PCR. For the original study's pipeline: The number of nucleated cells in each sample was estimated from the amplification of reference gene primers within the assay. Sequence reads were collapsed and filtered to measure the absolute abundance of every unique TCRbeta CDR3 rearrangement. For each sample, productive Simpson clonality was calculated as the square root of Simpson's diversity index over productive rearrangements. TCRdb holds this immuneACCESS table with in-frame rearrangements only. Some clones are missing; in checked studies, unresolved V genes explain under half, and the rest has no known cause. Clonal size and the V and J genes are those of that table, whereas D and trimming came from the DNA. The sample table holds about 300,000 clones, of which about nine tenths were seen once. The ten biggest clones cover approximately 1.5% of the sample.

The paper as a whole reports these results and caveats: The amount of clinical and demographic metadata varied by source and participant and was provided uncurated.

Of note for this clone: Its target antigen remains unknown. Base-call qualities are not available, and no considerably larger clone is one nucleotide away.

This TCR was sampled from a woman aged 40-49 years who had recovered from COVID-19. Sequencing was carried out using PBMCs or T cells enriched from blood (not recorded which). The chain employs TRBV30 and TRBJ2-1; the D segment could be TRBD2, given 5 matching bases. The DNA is TGTGCCTGGAGTGCCTACATCGGGGTTGCCTACAATGAGCAGTTCTTC. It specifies CAWSAYIGVAYNEQFF.